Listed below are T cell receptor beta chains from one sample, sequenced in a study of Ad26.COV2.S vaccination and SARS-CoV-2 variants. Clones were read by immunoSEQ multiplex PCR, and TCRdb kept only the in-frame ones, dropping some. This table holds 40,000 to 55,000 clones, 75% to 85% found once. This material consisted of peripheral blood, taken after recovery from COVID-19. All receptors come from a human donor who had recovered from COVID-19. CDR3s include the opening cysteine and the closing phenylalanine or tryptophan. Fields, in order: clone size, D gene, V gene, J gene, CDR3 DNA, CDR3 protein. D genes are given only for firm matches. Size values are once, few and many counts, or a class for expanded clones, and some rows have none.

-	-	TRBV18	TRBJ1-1	TGTGCCAGCTCACCACCGGGGGCGACTGAAGCTTTCTTT	CASSPPGATEAFF
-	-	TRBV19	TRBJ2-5	TGTGCCAGTAGTATGGGGGGCAGGGTCCAAGAGACCCAGTACTTC	CASSMGGRVQETQYF
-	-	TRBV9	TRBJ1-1	TGTGCCAGCAGCAGGAGGGGTGGATGGGAAGCTTTCTTT	CASSRRGGWEAFF
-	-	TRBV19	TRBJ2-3	TGTGCCAGTAGTATAGTGAGCGGCACAGATACGCAGTATTTT	CASSIVSGTDTQYF
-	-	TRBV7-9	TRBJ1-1	TGTGCCAGCAGCTTTCCAGAGTCAGGGGACACTGAAGCTTTCTTT	CASSFPESGDTEAFF
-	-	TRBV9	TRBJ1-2	TGTGCCAGCAGCGTAGGGGGGCGGGGCGGAAACTATGGCTACACCTTC	CASSVGGRGGNYGYTF
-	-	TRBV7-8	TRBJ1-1	TGTGCCAGCAGCTTCTCTCCCCTGAACACTGAAGCTTTCTTT	CASSFSPLNTEAFF
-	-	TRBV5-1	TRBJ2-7	TGCGCCAGCAGCTTCAGGATGGGTAACCCCTCCTACGAGCAGTACTTC	CASSFRMGNPSYEQYF
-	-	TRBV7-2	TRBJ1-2	TGTGCCAGCAGCCCGGGGACGGCTTCTAACTATGGCTACACCTTC	CASSPGTASNYGYTF
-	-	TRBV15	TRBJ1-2	TGTGCCACCAGCAGCCCACCCCCGAAGGCCACAGGGAGAGGCTACACCTTC	CATSSPPPKATGRGYTF
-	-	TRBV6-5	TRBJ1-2	TGTGCCAGCAGTACAGGCACCGTTTCCTCCTATGGCTACACCTTC	CASSTGTVSSYGYTF
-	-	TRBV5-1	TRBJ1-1	TGCGCCAGCACCGATGACGGGGGGTGGACTGAAGCTTTCTTT	CASTDDGGWTEAFF
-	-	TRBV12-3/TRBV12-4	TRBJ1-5	TGTGCCAGCAGCCCGGCGGGCAATCAGCCCCAGCATTTT	CASSPAGNQPQHF
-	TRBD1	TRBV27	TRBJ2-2	TGTGCCAGCAGTATGACAGGGGGCGCCGGGGGCACCGGGGAGCTGTTTTTT	CASSMTGGAGGTGELFF
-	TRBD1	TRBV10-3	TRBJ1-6	TGTGCCAACGGACAGGGGAATTCACCCCTCCACTTT	CANGQGNSPLHF
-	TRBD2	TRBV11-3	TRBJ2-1	TGTGCCAGCAGCCCGGGGGGAGCTGAGCAGTTCTTC	CASSPGGAEQFF
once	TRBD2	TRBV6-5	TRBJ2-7	TGTGCCAGCGGGACTAGCGGAATCGGGGAGCAGTACTTC	CASGTSGIGEQYF
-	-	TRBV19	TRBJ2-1	TGTGCCAGTAAAACAGGATACAATGAGCAGTTCTTC	CASKTGYNEQFF
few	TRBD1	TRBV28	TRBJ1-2	TGTGCCAGCATGGGCTTAGGGGGCGGCTATGGCTACACCTTC	CASMGLGGGYGYTF
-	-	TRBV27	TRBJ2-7	TGTGCCAGCAGAACCTTTCCCCGCGGAGAGCAGTACTTC	CASRTFPRGEQYF
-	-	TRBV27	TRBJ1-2	TGTGCCAGCAGTTTGGAGGGACCGCTTAGCTATGGCTACACCTTC	CASSLEGPLSYGYTF
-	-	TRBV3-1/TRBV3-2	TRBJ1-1	TGTGCCAGCAGCCGGCTACAGGGAGAAGCTTTCTTT	CASSRLQGEAFF
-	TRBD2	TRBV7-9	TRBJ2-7	TGTGCCAGCAGCCCAGCAGAAGCGGGAGGGTCCTACGAGCAGTACTTC	CASSPAEAGGSYEQYF
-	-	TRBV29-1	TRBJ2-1	TGCAGCGCTGAAGGACAGCAAACCTACAATGAGCAGTTCTTC	CSAEGQQTYNEQFF
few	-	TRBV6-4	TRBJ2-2	TGTGCCAGCAGTGAAGGAGACGAGAACGGGGAGCTGTTTTTT	CASSEGDENGELFF
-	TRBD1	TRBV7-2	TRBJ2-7	TGTGCCAGCAGCTTCGGACAGGGGGTCTACGAGCAGTACTTC	CASSFGQGVYEQYF
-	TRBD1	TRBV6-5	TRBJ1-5	TGTGCCAGCACCCCACAGGGGGCAAGCAATCAGCCCCAGCATTTT	CASTPQGASNQPQHF
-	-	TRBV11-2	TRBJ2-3	TGTGCCAGCAGCTCGATTCGGGGCCGCATAAGGCAGTATTTT	CASSSIRGRIRQYF
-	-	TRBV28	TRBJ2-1	TGTGCCAGCAGCAATAGAGGCCGGGAGAGGCGTAATGAGCAGTTCTTC	CASSNRGRERRNEQFF
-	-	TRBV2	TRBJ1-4	TGTGCCAGCAGTGAACTCAACGTCGGGGGGGCAACTAATGAAAAACTGTTTTTT	CASSELNVGGATNEKLFF
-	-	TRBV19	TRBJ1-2	TGTGCCAGTAGTACTGGGACGGTGTATGGCTACACCTTC	CASSTGTVYGYTF
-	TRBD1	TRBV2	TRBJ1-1	TGTGCCACCCCCGGAACAGGGGGCAATTCGGACACTGAAGCTTTCTTT	CATPGTGGNSDTEAFF
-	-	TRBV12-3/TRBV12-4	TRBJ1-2	TGTGCCAGCAGTTTAGGAGGGGGCTACACCTTC	CASSLGGGYTF
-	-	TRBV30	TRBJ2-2	TGTGCCTGGACCTTGATTGCTACCGGGGAGCTGTTTTTT	CAWTLIATGELFF
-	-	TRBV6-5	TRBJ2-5	TGTGCCAGCAGCTCCCGGTATGGGACTTCCGAGACCCAGTACTTC	CASSSRYGTSETQYF
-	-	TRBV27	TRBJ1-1	TGTGCCAGCAGTTTGGGCCAAATGAACACTGAAGCTTTCTTT	CASSLGQMNTEAFF
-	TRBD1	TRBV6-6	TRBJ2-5	TGTGCCAGCAGACAACAGGGGGTAGGGGGGACCCAGTACTTC	CASRQQGVGGTQYF
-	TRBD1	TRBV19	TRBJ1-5	TGTGCCAGTAGTATAGGACGACAGGGGGAACAGCCCCAGCATTTT	CASSIGRQGEQPQHF
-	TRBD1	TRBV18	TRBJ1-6	TGTGCCAGCTCTCGACAGGGGGTTGGGAATTCACCCCTCCACTTT	CASSRQGVGNSPLHF
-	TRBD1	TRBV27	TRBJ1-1	TGTGCCAGCAGACGTCCAGGGGGATTGCACACTGAAGCTTTCTTT	CASRRPGGLHTEAFF
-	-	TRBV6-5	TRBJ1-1	TGTGCCAGCAGTTACTCGTTCGGAAGCGGGGCAGCTTTCTTT	CASSYSFGSGAAFF
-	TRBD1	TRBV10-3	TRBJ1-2	TGTGCCATCTCGACAGGGGGCGACTATGGCTACACCTTC	CAISTGGDYGYTF
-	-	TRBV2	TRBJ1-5	TGTGCCAGCAACGGGGCTGCCAGCAATCAGCCCCAGCATTTT	CASNGAASNQPQHF
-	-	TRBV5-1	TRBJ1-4	TGCGCCAGCAGCTTCCGGGGAGAGGAAAAACTGTTTTTT	CASSFRGEEKLFF
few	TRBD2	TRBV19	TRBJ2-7	TGTGCCAGTAGTATGGCTGCGGGGGTCTCCGAGCAGTACTTC	CASSMAAGVSEQYF
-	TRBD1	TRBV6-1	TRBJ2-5	TGTGCCAGCAGTGAAGGACAGGGGGCAAACCTTCAAGAGACCCAGTACTTC	CASSEGQGANLQETQYF
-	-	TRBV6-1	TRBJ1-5	TGTGCCAGCAGTGAATTAACCGCCGGTCAGCCCCAGCATTTT	CASSELTAGQPQHF
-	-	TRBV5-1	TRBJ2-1	TGCGCCAGCAGCTTGGCCAAGGGCCGGTACAATGAGCAGTTCTTC	CASSLAKGRYNEQFF
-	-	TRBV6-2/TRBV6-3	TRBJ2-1	TGTGCCAGCAGCCGCATATACAATGAGCAGTTCTTC	CASSRIYNEQFF
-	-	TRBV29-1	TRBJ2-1	TGCAGCGTTGATATCCCCGAAAGGGGCTACAATGAGCAGTTCTTC	CSVDIPERGYNEQFF
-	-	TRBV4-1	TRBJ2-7	TGCGCCAGCAGCCGACAGGCCACAGGACGCACCTACGAGCAGTACTTC	CASSRQATGRTYEQYF
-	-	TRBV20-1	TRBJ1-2	TGCAGTGCTCTCCCTCCGGGGGGCTACACCTTC	CSALPPGGYTF
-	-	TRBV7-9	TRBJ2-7	TGTGCCAGCAGCGGATTCCGGGACACCTCCTACGAGCAGTACTTC	CASSGFRDTSYEQYF
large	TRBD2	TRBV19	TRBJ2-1	TGTGCCAGTACCCCCCAGAGGCTAGCGGGAGTGGTTTATGGGGATGAGCAGTTCTTC	CASTPQRLAGVVYGDEQFF
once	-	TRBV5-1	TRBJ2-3	TGCGCCAGCAGCCTGGGTAGTAGCGGAGACACAGATACGCAGTATTTT	CASSLGSSGDTDTQYF
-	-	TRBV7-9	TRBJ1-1	TGTGCCAGCAGCTTAGCACTGTCCGAAACTGAAGCTTTCTTT	CASSLALSETEAFF
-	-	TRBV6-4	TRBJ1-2	TGTGCCAGCAGTGAGAGTGTCGACAGTCCAATATCGGGCTACACCTTC	CASSESVDSPISGYTF